The sequence of this TCR beta chain was determined in a study of blood T cell repertoires in COVID-19 (dated by TCRdb to about 2020). As for the study more broadly: Collaborator samples came from the United States, Italy and Spain and covered acute and convalescent phases of COVID-19. The dataset comprised deeply sampled blood TCRbeta repertoires from subjects exposed to, actively infected with, or recovered from COVID-19. The repertoires were made available in a free public database intended to serve as a resource for research on the immune response to SARS-CoV-2. HLA class I and class II types, where available, came from metadata supplied by the sample provider rather than from assay-based typing. Samples were obtained from the ongoing ImmuneRACE study (first 160 participants) and from roughly 1,300 subjects provided by 6 global collaborators. A de-identified subject ID, COVID-19 status, age in years and sex were almost always included in the sample metadata. The material from the prospective study consisted of cDNA or gDNA derived from T cells, B-cell-depleted T cells, or PBMCs. Study-wide conclusions, independent of this receptor: The quantity of clinical and demographic metadata differed by source and by participant and was supplied without curation.

Relative to germline, V is 6 bases shorter and J is 3 bases shorter, with 15 bases between their ends. The CDR3 measures 14 amino acids from cysteine to phenylalanine. The only DNA kept is the CDR3, 42 bases in frame from the first base. CDR1 and CDR2, looked up from the germline V gene, are KGHSH and LQKENI. Whole blood was collected in K2EDTA tubes by collaborating institutions according to the institutions' own protocols. For TCRbeta analysis, collaborator samples were shipped as frozen whole blood, as isolated PBMCs, or as DNA extracted from either sample type. TCRbeta CDR3 regions were amplified from genomic DNA using the immunoSEQ Assay, a bias-controlled multiplex PCR. As for the original processing: The number of nucleated cells in each sample was estimated by amplification of reference gene primers within the assay. To quantify the absolute abundance of each unique TCRbeta CDR3 rearrangement, sequence reads were collapsed and filtered. Productive Simpson clonality was computed per sample as the square root of Simpson's diversity index over productive rearrangements. Not all clones reach the TCRdb copy of this immuneACCESS table, which keeps in-frame sequences only. Checked studies attribute under half of the gap to unresolved V genes and leave the rest unexplained. The D gene and trimming were derived from the DNA, and the V and J assignments and clone size from that table. The sample data list 55,000 to 80,000 clones, and 75% to 90% of these were observed just once. Of the sample, 12% falls within the top ten clones.

Turning to this clone: This receptor's antigen is unknown. No clone much larger than this one lies a single base away; base qualities are absent.

Sample: peripheral blood. Here the chain combines TRBV18 and TRBJ2-7; D gene: possibly TRBD1, on 6 matching bases. This TCR was recovered from a human donor in a cohort sampled during active COVID-19. The CDR3 protein: CASSRTDQGYEQYF. DNA sequence: TGTGCCAGCTCGCGGACAGACCAAGGCTACGAGCAGTACTTC.